The 32 T cell receptor beta chains below were found in one sample sequenced in a study of CD8+CD57+ T cells in acquired aplastic anemia. TCR beta VDJ and CDR3 profiles were obtained from a genomic DNA template. TCRdb reprocessed the reads via MiXCR and lists one record per CDR3 protein. The table lists a few hundred thousand distinct CDR3 sequences, almost 50% of them singletons. CD8+CD57+ cell expansion had been shown by flow cytometry in patients chosen for sequencing. The source material was sorted CD4+, CD8+, or CD8+CD57+ T cells (not recorded which) from PBMCs. These TCRs come from a human donor with aplastic anemia.

The chain couples TRBV7-9 to TRBJ1-1, with D maybe TRBD1 (6 bases). This CDR3 contains 16 residues. With 5 bases removed from V and 5 bases from J, the gap between germline ends came to 21 bases. Germline V CDR1 and CDR2: SEHNR, FQNEAQ (reference sequence). CDR3 sequence: CASSPRSRGARTEAFF. CDR3 nucleotides: TGTGCCAGCAGCCCCCGTTCGCGGGGGGCAAGAACTGAAGCTTTCTTT. The full variable domain, with the rest looked up from reference TRBV7-9 and TRBJ1-1, is DTGVSQNPRHKITKRGQNVTFRCDPISEHNRLYWYRQTLGQGPEFLTYFQNEAQLEKSRLLSDRFSAERPKGSFSTLEIQRTEQGDSAMYLCASSPRSRGARTEAFFGQGTRLTVV.

This clonotype came up many times. The CDR3 DNA reads TGTGCCAGCAGCTTAGCGGGGGGTAGTCTCCATGAGCAGTTCTTC. It specifies CASSLAGGSLHEQFF. This rearrangement joins TRBV5-8 to TRBJ2-1, with 9 bases lining up with TRBD2. The J segment lost 8 bases and the V segment lost 2 bases, leaving 8 bases of the junction unmatched. This CDR3 has 15 amino acids. Germline V CDR1 and CDR2: SGHTS, YDEGEE.

The rearrangement uses TRBV6-2 or TRBV6-3 and TRBJ1-2; no reliable D call. With 0 bases removed from V and 6 bases from J, the gap between germline ends came to 14 bases. Germline CDR1 reads MNHEY; CDR2 reads SVGEGT. The CDR3 spans 15 residues. CDR3 amino acids: CASSYSGDEVDGYTF. CDR3 DNA: TGTGCCAGCAGTTACTCCGGAGACGAGGTCGATGGCTACACCTTC.

The table lists this clonotype with many counts. This chain connects TRBV11-3 to TRBJ2-7; D possibly corresponds to TRBD2 (5 bases). Trimming removed 5 bases from V and 3 bases from J, with 11 bases in between. This CDR3 contains 13 residues. The germline V gene encodes CDR1 SGHNT and CDR2 YENEEA. CDR3 region: CASSRGPDYEQYF. The DNA for the CDR3 is TGTGCCAGCAGCCGCGGGCCGGACTACGAGCAGTACTTC.

In the case of this clonotype: A much larger clone sits a single nucleotide away, making a read error possible. The chain employs TRBV5-1 and TRBJ2-3, with D tentatively TRBD1 (6 bases). The CDR3 runs 14 residues. CDR1 is SGHRS, CDR2 YFSETQ, per germline. Trimming stripped 7 bases from V and 3 bases from J, with 15 bases between. CDR3 nucleotide sequence: TGCGCCAGCGGCTGGCAAGGGGGAACAGATACGCAGTATTTT. It translates to CASGWQGGTDTQYF. Variable domain in full (rest from reference TRBV5-1 and TRBJ2-3): KAGVTQTPRYLIKTRGQQVTLSCSPISGHRSVSWYQQTPGQGLQFLFEYFSETQRNKGNFPGRFSGRQFSNSRSEMNVSTLELGDSALYLCASGWQGGTDTQYFGPGTRLTVL.

This clonotype was observed many times. CDR3 DNA sequence: TGTGCCAGTACTCCCCCCCCATGGTCCTCTGGCTACAATGAGCAGTTCTTC. Protein sequence: CASTPPPWSSGYNEQFF. The chain joins TRBV25-1 to TRBJ2-1; D not resolved. CDR3 length equals 17 residues. V was clipped by 9 bases and J by 3 bases, with 24 bases between them. Germline CDR1 and CDR2: MGHDK and SYGVNS. The whole variable domain, filled in from reference TRBV25-1 and TRBJ2-1, reads EADIYQTPRYLVIGTGKKITLECSQTMGHDKMYWYQQDPGMELHLIHYSYGVNSTEKGDLSSESTVSRIRTEHFPLTLESARPSHTSQYLCASTPPPWSSGYNEQFFGPGTRLTVL.

On this clonotype: A much larger clone differs from this one at a single base, so this may be a read error. The rearrangement uses TRBV18 and TRBJ2-3; D ambiguous. Germline CDR1 reads KGHSH; CDR2 reads LQKENI. The CDR3 totals 11 residues. In DNA, the CDR3 is TGTGCCAGCTCATCCAGAGATGCGCAGTATTTT. Protein sequence: CASSSRDAQYF.

Regarding this clonotype: Compared with germline, one end of the junction differs, possibly owing to a read error. The chain links TRBV7-9 to TRBJ2-1; 7 bases agree with TRBD1. CDR1 and CDR2 from the germline V gene are SEHNR and FQNEAQ (reference sequence). CDR3 length: 14 amino acids. The CDR3 sequence is CASSHGTAYNEQFF. CDR3 coding DNA: TGCGCCAGCAGCCACGGGACAGCCTACAATGAGCAGTTCTTC.

This clonotype was recorded a few times. The CDR3 protein is CAWSRAANEKLFF. DNA for the CDR3: TGTGCCTGGTCCCGGGCGGCTAATGAAAAACTGTTTTTT. The J gene is TRBJ1-4, the V gene TRBV30; unclear D gene. Germline-derived CDR1 and CDR2 are GTSNPN and SVGIG (reference sequence). V gave up 5 bases and J gave up 3 bases, with 10 bases separating them. The CDR3 covers 13 residues.

The chain links TRBV27 to TRBJ1-1, with no clear D. Trimming stripped 10 bases from V and 2 bases from J, with 17 bases between. This CDR3 region has 14 residues. Looked up from germline, CDR1 is MNHEY and CDR2 is SMNVEV (reference sequence). The CDR3 DNA reads TGTGCCACCTTCGGGATTTCTGCTAACACTGAAGCTTTCTTT. This sequence encodes CATFGISANTEAFF.

This clonotype was counted ten times or more. This rearrangement joins TRBV5-4 to TRBJ1-1; 7 bases are a match to TRBD1. Germline assignment: CDR1 SGHNT and CDR2 YYREEE (reference sequence). The CDR3 has 15 residues. The V segment lost 4 bases and the J segment 4 bases; nucleotides outside the gene matches: 10. CDR3 protein: CASSAALTGSTEAFF. CDR3 bases: TGTGCCAGCAGCGCCGCGTTGACAGGGAGCACTGAAGCTTTCTTT.

The sample holds many counts of this clonotype. DNA for the CDR3: TGTGCCAGCAGCTCCAGGGACAGGGGCTACAATGAGCAGTTCTTC. Its translation is CASSSRDRGYNEQFF. This chain connects TRBV7-3 to TRBJ2-1; TRBD1 agrees at 10 bases. Germline CDR1 SGHTA, CDR2 FQGTGA. Trimming cost V 4 bases and J 3 bases; bases outside gene matches: 3. This CDR3 contains 15 residues.

This clonotype has at least ten counts. The chain couples TRBV7-9 to TRBJ1-1; D unclear. The V gene's germline CDR1 is SEHNR and CDR2 FQNEAQ (reference sequence). V was pared by 5 bases and J by 5 bases, with 3 bases between. This CDR3 region has 10 residues. CDR3 coding DNA: TGTGCCAGCAGCCGAACTGAAGCTTTCTTT. This encodes CASSRTEAFF.

The chain joins TRBV11-2 to TRBJ2-7, with 12 bases lining up with TRBD1. V lost 4 bases, J lost 5 bases, and 6 bases stayed unmatched. The CDR3 length is 15 residues. CDR1 is SGHAT, CDR2 FQNNGV, per germline. CDR3 bases: TGTGCCAGCAGCTCCCGGGACAGGGGGCTGAACGAGCAGTACTTC. Its translation: CASSSRDRGLNEQYF.

This clonotype was detected many times. V is TRBV5-1 and J is TRBJ2-2; D is uncertain. CDR3 size: 13 residues. The ends were cut back, 0 bases at V and 7 bases at J, with 7 bases in the middle. The germline CDR1 and CDR2 sequences are SGHRS and YFSETQ. This chain's CDR3 is CASSLEPNGELFF. CDR3 DNA: TGCGCCAGCAGCTTGGAGCCTAACGGGGAGCTGTTTTTT.

As to this clonotype: An end of the junction differs from the germline gene, which may be a read error. This chain uses TRBV5-1 with TRBJ2-2; maybe TRBD2 (5 bases). The CDR3 spans 16 residues. Per germline, CDR1 SGHRS and CDR2 YFSETQ. CDR3 protein: CASSPLDKSNTGEPFF. Written as DNA, the CDR3 is TGCGCCAGCAGCCCCCTTGACAAGTCGAACACCGGGGAGCCGTTTTTT.

J is TRBJ1-5 and V is TRBV6-5; D perhaps matches TRBD1 (6 bases). This CDR3 comprises 16 residues. Germline V gene sequence: CDR1 MNHEY, CDR2 SVGAGI. The V gene lost 6 bases and the J gene lost 3 bases, with 18 bases spanning the gap. CDR3 coding DNA: TGTGCCAGCAGCCCTGGGGTGGGGACACCCAATCAGCCCCAGCATTTT. It specifies CASSPGVGTPNQPQHF.

This rearrangement joins TRBV20-1 to TRBJ2-5, with TRBD2 matching 10 bases. This CDR3 contains 17 residues. CDR1 and CDR2 from the germline V gene are DFQATT and SNEGSKA (reference sequence). With 6 bases clipped from V and 2 bases from J, the junction kept 15 bases outside the gene matches. CDR3 sequence (DNA): TGCAGTGCGCCCCGATCGAGAGGAGCGGGGGGGCAAGAGACCCAGTACTTC. This gives the protein CSAPRSRGAGGQETQYF.

The rearrangement links TRBV12-3 or TRBV12-4 to TRBJ1-6; 7 bases map to TRBD1. This CDR3 comprises 15 residues. V lost 6 bases to trimming and J lost 10 bases; unmatched junction nucleotides: 12. The CDR3 DNA follows: TGTGCCAGCAGCCGGACAGGACTCCCTGGGTCACCCCTCCACTTT. Encoded protein: CASSRTGLPGSPLHF.

This clonotype was recorded many times. The chain uses TRBV4-1 and TRBJ2-7, with 9 bases lining up with TRBD2. The CDR3 extends over 15 amino acids. V gave up 4 bases and J gave up 7 bases; unmatched junction bases: 11. Germline V gene sequence: CDR1 MGHRA, CDR2 YSYEKL. This chain's CDR3 is CASSRIPGLAGEQYF. The CDR3 coding sequence is TGCGCCAGCAGCCGCATTCCGGGACTAGCTGGTGAGCAGTACTTC.

The table lists this clonotype with many counts. The chain recombines TRBV7-6 with TRBJ2-2, with D tentatively TRBD1 or TRBD2 (5 bases each). Trimming took 5 bases from V and 6 from J, leaving 10 bases between them. Germline V gene sequence: CDR1 SGHVS, CDR2 FNYEAQ. The CDR3 spans 13 residues. CDR3 sequence: CASSSRGAGELFF. The DNA of the CDR3 is TGTGCCAGCAGCAGCCGGGGCGCCGGGGAGCTGTTTTTT.

This clonotype was observed a single time. The chain recombines TRBV11-3 with TRBJ2-5; D is undetermined. The V and J ends lost 0 bases and 5 bases respectively, with 16 bases between them. This CDR3 spans 16 amino acids. Germline V gene data show CDR1 as SGHNT and CDR2 as YENEEA. The DNA of the CDR3 is TGTGCCAGCAGCTTAGATGGTCACATCCTCGGGGAGACCCAGTACTTC. Amino acids: CASSLDGHILGETQYF.

There are many counts of this clonotype. This sequence joins TRBV7-9 and TRBJ1-4; possible D gene TRBD1, 6 bases. V lost 5 bases to trimming and J lost 5 bases, with 12 bases between them. In germline, CDR1 is SEHNR, CDR2 FQNEAQ (reference sequence). There are 14 residues in the CDR3. The CDR3 DNA follows: TGTGCCAGCAGCAACCGCGGACAGAATGAAAAACTGTTTTTT. This gives the protein CASSNRGQNEKLFF. Looking up the rest from reference TRBV7-9 and TRBJ1-4 gives the full variable domain: DTGVSQNPRHKITKRGQNVTFRCDPISEHNRLYWYRQTLGQGPEFLTYFQNEAQLEKSRLLSDRFSAERPKGSFSTLEIQRTEQGDSAMYLCASSNRGQNEKLFFGSGTQLSVL.

The chain uses TRBV20-1 and TRBJ2-7; TRBD1 or TRBD2 may be the D gene (5 bases each). Germline V CDR1 and CDR2: DFQATT, SNEGSKA (reference sequence). The V gene lost 5 bases and the J gene lost 3 bases, with 17 bases spanning the gap. The CDR3 sequence is 14 residues long. CDR3 DNA: TGCAGTGCTCGAGCGGAATGGGGGATCTACGAGCAGTACTTC. Its translation is CSARAEWGIYEQYF.

This rearrangement joins TRBV2 to TRBJ1-6; TRBD1 matches 8 bases. CDR1 SNHLY and CDR2 FYNNEI come from the germline V gene. V dropped 5 bases and J dropped 9; count of bases not matched to a gene: 12. CDR3 length: 16 residues. The CDR3 loop is CASSKMPGQEVSPLHF. The CDR3 DNA is TGTGCCAGCAGTAAAATGCCGGGACAGGAGGTTTCACCCCTCCACTTT.

Regarding this clonotype: A much bigger clone sits one base away, suggesting this may be a read error. This chain uses TRBV6-1 with TRBJ1-1; D possibly corresponds to TRBD1 (5 bases). Per germline, CDR1 MNHNS and CDR2 SASEGT. This CDR3 contains 11 residues. The CDR3: CAAAGAIEASF. CDR3 sequence (DNA): TGTGCCGCGGCCGGGGCAATTGAAGCTTCCTTT.

This clonotype has a single count. Since a much larger clone is just one base distant, this may be a read error. V gene TRBV2 combines with J gene TRBJ2-5; weak D call: TRBD2 (5 bases). In germline, CDR1 is SNHLY, CDR2 FYNNEI. CDR3 size: 13 residues. Between the trimmed V and J ends, which lost 6 bases and 7 bases, there was a span of 15 bases. This CDR3 reads CASSLKEGLTQYF. CDR3 DNA sequence: TGTGCCAGCAGCTTAAAAGAGGGTTTGACCCAGTACTTC.

This chain connects TRBV20-1 to TRBJ1-2, with a weak D call TRBD1 (5 bases). Trimming stripped 5 bases from V and 5 bases from J, with 9 bases between. This CDR3 region has 11 residues. Germline values: CDR1 DFQATT, CDR2 SNEGSKA (reference sequence). The CDR3 loop is CSAARQYGYTF. The CDR3 bases are TGCAGTGCTGCCCGACAGTATGGCTACACCTTC.

This clonotype was found many times. The chain couples TRBV6-6 to TRBJ2-1, with D possibly being TRBD2 (6 bases). CDR1 is MNHNY, CDR2 SVGAGI, per germline (reference sequence). The CDR3 has 14 residues. Trimming shortened V by 7 bases and J by 3 bases, and 13 bases separated the two germline ends. The CDR3 sequence is CASTSEGLYNEQFF. As DNA, the CDR3 is TGTGCCAGCACCTCGGAGGGCCTCTACAATGAGCAGTTCTTC.

There are many counts of this clonotype. The rearrangement joins TRBV7-9 to TRBJ1-4; D is ambiguous. Trimming removed 4 bases from V and 13 bases from J, with 22 bases in between. The CDR3 runs 15 residues. The germline V gene has CDR1 SEHNR and CDR2 FQNEAQ (reference sequence). The CDR3 bases are TGTGCCAGCAGCTCCCGGACTGAACCCTTCACTCGACTGTTTTTT. This translates into CASSSRTEPFTRLFF.

The rearrangement links TRBV19 to TRBJ2-7; 11 bases are shared with TRBD2. Germline values: CDR1 LNHDA, CDR2 SQIVND (reference sequence). With 8 bases clipped from V and 0 bases from J, the junction kept 6 bases outside the gene matches. The CDR3 runs 15 residues. The DNA of the CDR3 is TGTGCCAGTCAGACTAGCGGGGCCAGCTCCTACGAGCAGTACTTC. Protein product: CASQTSGASSYEQYF.

J is TRBJ1-6 and V is TRBV19; tentative D call: TRBD1 (6 bases). Germline V gene data show CDR1 as LNHDA and CDR2 as SQIVND (reference sequence). The CDR3 consists of 15 residues. V gave up 5 bases and J gave up 6 bases, with 14 bases separating them. The CDR3 here is CASSWGPDRNSPLHF. For the CDR3, the DNA is TGTGCCAGTAGTTGGGGGCCCGATCGTAATTCACCCCTCCACTTT.